This TCR beta chain was retrieved from a study of Graves' ophthalmopathy and Graves' hyperthyroidism (dated 2018 in TCRdb). Regarding the research as a whole: Peripheral blood was collected at initial diagnosis, prior to any treatment. To tell Graves' ophthalmopathy apart from Graves' hyperthyroidism, and to predict which patients would progress to ophthalmopathy, the study relied on TCR beta repertoire signatures. In total, 135 blood samples were TCR-sequenced: some 40 ophthalmopathy, about 75 hyperthyroidism and about 17 hyperthyroidism-to-ophthalmopathy patients. To explore V-J signatures that separate ophthalmopathy from hyperthyroidism, a discovery set of fewer than 110 patients was enrolled, consisting of under 50 with ophthalmopathy and some 56 with stable hyperthyroidism. An independent validation cohort was composed of 18 hyperthyroidism patients and approximately 15 patients who later progressed from hyperthyroidism to ophthalmopathy. In roughly 6 hyperthyroidism patients, T-cell repertoires of thyroid tissue and blood were compared. Following sampling, methimazole starting at 30 mg daily was administered to hyperthyroidism patients, and high-dose intravenous methylprednisolone was administered to ophthalmopathy patients. The 100 or so discovery patients were randomly split 7:3 into training and test sets.

Relative to germline, V is missing 2 bases and J is missing 5 bases, with 7 bases of the junction outside any gene match. The CDR3 measures 15 amino acids from cysteine to phenylalanine. Only CDR3 DNA remains: 45 bases, in frame from the first base. In the germline V gene, CDR1 corresponds to SGHTA and CDR2 to FQGNSA. At least ten counts were recorded for this clonotype. No cognate antigen has been identified for it. No per-base quality is available; no much larger clone lies one base away. Ophthalmopathy patients were characterized by moderately to severely active disease, a Clinical Activity Score of at least 3, a NOSPECS grade of at least 4, and a disease duration under 3 months. Anyone with other autoimmune diseases, uncontrolled infections, pregnancy or lactation was excluded from the study. Diagnosis relied on clinical symptoms, serum thyroxine, TRAb, thyroid ultrasound and orbital computed tomography. PBMCs were isolated from about 10 ml of fresh peripheral blood by Ficoll-Paque density gradient centrifugation. Total RNA was extracted using Trizol reagent, and RNA quality was checked on an Agilent 2100 Bioanalyzer.

General findings and caveats noted by the study authors: Most of the expanded thyroid clonotypes with a frequency above 0.001 were also detected in blood, and it was suggested that the thyroid immune response may be reflected by blood repertoires. No statistical method was used to predetermine the sample size, and group allocation was not hidden from the investigators. In validation, the model predicted ophthalmopathy progression with 55% to 71% sensitivity and 72.22% specificity; roughly 11 predicted patients were CT-confirmed with GO in a median of 6.5 months. In cross-validation, the 13-signature model distinguished ophthalmopathy from stable hyperthyroidism with more than 85% sensitivity and 81.08% specificity, while in the test set the corresponding values were about 80% and 75%.

For repertoire sequencing, TCR beta CDR3 regions were amplified from RNA transcripts. HTBI primers and the Qiagen OneStep RT-PCR kit were used in a first-round RT-PCR, which was followed by a second-round multiplex PCR, size selection and purification. Sequencing of the libraries was carried out on an Illumina HiSeq2000 in paired-end mode with 100 bp reads. The authors' analysis ran thus. SOAPnuke was used to process the reads, removing any read that contained adapters or uncalled bases, had a mean Phred below 15, or lacked an exact match to the constant primer or identifier. COPE v1.2.5 was used to merge high-quality paired reads. Each unique nucleotide sequence was defined as a clonotype, and clonotypes were aligned to IMGT TRB V, D and J references with MiTCR v1.1. The analysis was limited to V-J combinations with a frequency above 0.0001, which together covered roughly 99% of repertoires. For each V-J combination, a TCR clonal expansion and chaos score was defined as F50 clonal expansion divided by the chaos observed in the TCRdist matrix. Welch's t-statistics and random forest were used to narrow the features down to about a dozen V-J combinations, which were then fed into a naive Bayes classifier. The Morisita-Horn index was used to measure how similar the thyroid and blood repertoires were. TCRdb reprocessing: public reads trimmed at Q25 with fastp, clones called with MiXCR, in-frame beta chains kept. When rows share a CDR3 protein, they turn into one entry using the most common DNA and genes. The V and J calls reflect TCRdb's pipeline rather than the authors' work. Counted in this sample were roughly 170,000 distinct CDR3 sequences; 39% of them appeared once. 8% to 9% of the sample rests with the top ten.

The specimen was peripheral blood. The chain joins TRBV7-2 to TRBJ2-7; TRBD2 agrees with 9 junctional bases. This sequence originates from a man aged 25 to 40 with Graves' ophthalmopathy. Donor details come from another sample of the same person, matched by shared clones. The nucleotide sequence is TGTGCCAGCAGCTTATTGGCGGGAGGGCCTAACGAGCAGTACTTC. It translates to CASSLLAGGPNEQYF.